These T cell receptor beta chains were read from a single sample in a study of blood T cell repertoires in COVID-19. The data were produced by immunoSEQ multiplex PCR, yet TCRdb's version contains in-frame clones alone and is incomplete. The repertoire holds a few hundred thousand clones, with approximately 88% as singletons. Sequencing was performed on PBMCs or T cells enriched from blood (not recorded which). The source of these receptors is a man younger than 30 with acute COVID-19. Each CDR3 is given with its conserved first and last residue. A D gene is named only where the DNA matches it firmly. Not every row has a clone size; where given, it reads once, few, many or a size class.

clone_size j_call v_call d_call cdr3_nt cdr3_aa
. TRBJ1-1 TRBV7-8 . TGTGCCAGCAGTCAAGAATGGGGGGGCCTTGAAGCTTTCTTT CASSQEWGGLEAFF
. TRBJ2-3 TRBV25-1 TRBD2 TGTGCCAGCAGTGCGTCGCGGGAGATGGTGGATACGCAGTATTTT CASSASREMVDTQYF
. TRBJ2-7 TRBV11-3 TRBD2 TGTGCCAGCAGCAAGAGGGGACTAGCGGACTTCGAATCCTACGAGCAGTACTTC CASSKRGLADFESYEQYF
. TRBJ1-2 TRBV27 TRBD1 TGTGCCAGCAGCACTAGGACAGGAGATGGCTACACCTTC CASSTRTGDGYTF
. TRBJ2-5 TRBV13 TRBD2 TGTGCCAGCAGCCTGAGCGGGAGTTTCGCGGAGACCCAGTACTTC CASSLSGSFAETQYF
. TRBJ2-2 TRBV12-1 . TGTGCCAGCAGCTTGACTAGCGGGAGCACCGGGGAGCTGTTTTTT CASSLTSGSTGELFF
once TRBJ2-6 TRBV28 . TGTGCCAGCAGTTTCGGTGTATCTGGGGCCAACGTCCTGACTTTC CASSFGVSGANVLTF
few TRBJ1-1 TRBV28 . TGTGCCAGCAGTCCGACAGGACGGCTGAACACTGAAGCTTTCTTT CASSPTGRLNTEAFF
once TRBJ1-1 TRBV2 TRBD1 TGTGCCAGCAGTCCCGACAGGGAGAACACTGAAGCTTTCTTT CASSPDRENTEAFF
. TRBJ2-5 TRBV6-5 . TGTGCCAGCAGTTACCGAGCGGGCCAAGAGACCCAGTACTTC CASSYRAGQETQYF
. TRBJ1-2 TRBV6-2/TRBV6-3 TRBD1 TGTGCCAGCAGTTCCTTGGGACAGCGGACCTACTATGGCTACACCTTC CASSSLGQRTYYGYTF
. TRBJ1-1 TRBV19 TRBD1 TGTGCCAGTCAATACCGGGACAGGGGGCCAGGGAACACTGAAGCTTTCTTT CASQYRDRGPGNTEAFF
. TRBJ2-7 TRBV5-1 TRBD2 TGCGCCAGCAGCTCCAACAACTTACTAGCGGGAGGGCCCTACGAGCAGTACTTC CASSSNNLLAGGPYEQYF
. TRBJ2-2 TRBV4-3 . TGCGCCAGCAGCCAAGATCGGGCCAGGAGGGGCACCGGGGAGCTGTTTTTT CASSQDRARRGTGELFF
once TRBJ2-2 TRBV29-1 TRBD1 TGCAGCGGAGGAACAGGGGCGAACACCGGGGAGCTGTTTTTT CSGGTGANTGELFF
once TRBJ1-1 TRBV19 . TGTGCCAGTAATCAGCGAATGAACACTGAAGCTTTCTTT CASNQRMNTEAFF
once TRBJ2-2 TRBV7-2 . TGTGCCAGCAGCTTAGTAGGAATAGCGGTTATCACCGGGGAGCTGTTTTTT CASSLVGIAVITGELFF
. TRBJ2-5 TRBV25-1 TRBD1 TGTGCCAGCAGTGCCCCCCCGGGACAGCAAGAGACCCAGTACTTC CASSAPPGQQETQYF
. TRBJ1-2 TRBV5-1 . TGCGCCAGCAGCCCCGGAGGGGACTATGGCTACACCTTC CASSPGGDYGYTF
. TRBJ2-5 TRBV20-1 TRBD2 TGCAGTGCTAGTACTAGCGGGGATCAAGAGACCCAGTACTTC CSASTSGDQETQYF
. TRBJ1-4 TRBV28 . TGTGCCAGCAGTTCACGTGAACGGGCGAGGGCTAATGAAAAACTGTTTTTT CASSSRERARANEKLFF
. TRBJ1-1 TRBV6-6 TRBD1 TGTGCCAGCAGTCCCTCGGGACAGGACACTGAAGCTTTCTTT CASSPSGQDTEAFF